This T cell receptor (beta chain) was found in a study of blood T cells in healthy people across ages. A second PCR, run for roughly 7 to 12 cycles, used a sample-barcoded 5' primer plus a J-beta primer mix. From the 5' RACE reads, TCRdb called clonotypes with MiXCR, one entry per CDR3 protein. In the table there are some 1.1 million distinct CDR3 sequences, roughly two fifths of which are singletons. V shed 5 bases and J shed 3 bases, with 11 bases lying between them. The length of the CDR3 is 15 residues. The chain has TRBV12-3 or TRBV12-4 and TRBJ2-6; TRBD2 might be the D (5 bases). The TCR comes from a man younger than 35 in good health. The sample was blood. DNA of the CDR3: TGTGCCAGCAGTCCCGAGGACTTTGGGGCCAACGTCCTGACTTTC. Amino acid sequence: CASSPEDFGANVLTF.